These T cell receptor beta chains were read from a single sample in a study of cytomegalovirus exposure and HLA in healthy donors. Generated by immunoSEQ multiplex PCR, the TCRdb table keeps only in-frame clones and is missing some. The sample lists fewer than 250,000 clones, roughly four fifths occurring once. Sequenced material: PBMCs. The origin of the receptors is a man aged 35-49 years in good health and CMV-seropositive. CDR3s include the opening cysteine and the closing phenylalanine or tryptophan. Fields, in order: V gene, J gene, clone size, D gene, CDR3 DNA, CDR3 protein. D genes are given only for firm matches. Where a row states a size, it is once, few, many or the class of an expanded clone; other rows omit it.

v_gene: TRBV5-1
j_gene: TRBJ2-7
abundance: -
d_gene: TRBD1
CDR3nt: TGCGCCAGCAGCTTGGAGGGGGACAGGGTACCCATCTCCTACGAGCAGTACTTC
CDR3aa: CASSLEGDRVPISYEQYF

v_gene: TRBV2
j_gene: TRBJ2-1
abundance: -
d_gene: TRBD1
CDR3nt: TGTGCCAGCAGTAAGGGACAGGGGGCATACAATGAGCAGTTCTTC
CDR3aa: CASSKGQGAYNEQFF

v_gene: TRBV9
j_gene: TRBJ2-1
abundance: -
d_gene: TRBD2
CDR3nt: TGTGCCAGCAGCGTAGCATCTAGCGGGAATAATGAGCAGTTCTTC
CDR3aa: CASSVASSGNNEQFF

v_gene: TRBV9
j_gene: TRBJ2-2
abundance: -
d_gene: TRBD1
CDR3nt: TGTGCCAGCAGCGTCCGAGGGACAGGGGGCACCGGGGAGCTGTTTTTT
CDR3aa: CASSVRGTGGTGELFF

v_gene: TRBV5-1
j_gene: TRBJ2-7
abundance: -
d_gene: TRBD2
CDR3nt: TGCGCCAGCAGCTTGGCAGCGGGAGGGCCGGGTCACGAGCAGTACTTC
CDR3aa: CASSLAAGGPGHEQYF

v_gene: TRBV19
j_gene: TRBJ2-1
abundance: -
d_gene: TRBD1
CDR3nt: TGTGCCAGTAGTAAAAACAGGGGTGATGAGCAGTTCTTC
CDR3aa: CASSKNRGDEQFF

v_gene: TRBV7-2
j_gene: TRBJ1-3
abundance: -
d_gene: -
CDR3nt: TGTGCCAGCAGCTTAATGGGGAGCTCTGGAAACACCATATATTTT
CDR3aa: CASSLMGSSGNTIYF

v_gene: TRBV9
j_gene: TRBJ1-5
abundance: -
d_gene: -
CDR3nt: TGTGCCAGCAGCTTAGACGGCCTAGCGGATCAGCCCCAGCATTTT
CDR3aa: CASSLDGLADQPQHF

v_gene: TRBV5-6
j_gene: TRBJ2-1
abundance: once
d_gene: TRBD2
CDR3nt: TGTGCCAGCAGCCGGACTAGCGGGAGGTTTGATGAGCAGTTCTTC
CDR3aa: CASSRTSGRFDEQFF

v_gene: TRBV6-1
j_gene: TRBJ2-1
abundance: few
d_gene: TRBD2
CDR3nt: TGTGCCAGCAGTCGGACTAGTTTGAATGAGCAGTTCTTC
CDR3aa: CASSRTSLNEQFF

v_gene: TRBV11-2
j_gene: TRBJ2-3
abundance: -
d_gene: TRBD2
CDR3nt: TGTGCCAGCAGCTTAGAATCCCGACTAGCTAGGCAGTATTTT
CDR3aa: CASSLESRLARQYF

v_gene: TRBV10-3
j_gene: TRBJ1-1
abundance: -
d_gene: -
CDR3nt: TGTGCCATCAGCGGTATCGTCAACACTGAAGCTTTCTTT
CDR3aa: CAISGIVNTEAFF

v_gene: TRBV7-6
j_gene: TRBJ2-1
abundance: -
d_gene: TRBD2
CDR3nt: TGTGCCAGCAGCGTTACGGCGGGGGGGAGCTACAATGAGCAGTTCTTC
CDR3aa: CASSVTAGGSYNEQFF

v_gene: TRBV2
j_gene: TRBJ2-2
abundance: -
d_gene: -
CDR3nt: TGTGCCAGCAGCGCCGGACTACCGGGGCATGGGGCCGGGGAGCTGTTTTTT
CDR3aa: CASSAGLPGHGAGELFF

v_gene: TRBV6-1
j_gene: TRBJ2-5
abundance: -
d_gene: TRBD1
CDR3nt: TGTGCCAGCAGTGAAGGGTTGACAGGGGTAGGGGAGACCCAGTACTTC
CDR3aa: CASSEGLTGVGETQYF